This TCR beta chain was profiled in a study of blood T cell repertoires in COVID-19. Germline lookup yields CDR1 LNHDA and CDR2 SQIVND (reference sequence). V shed 8 bases, J shed 0 bases, and the junction held 5 bases outside the gene matches. The CDR3 is 16 residues long. Source study methods: Estimated nucleated cell counts came from reference gene primer amplification. Assay: immunoSEQ multiplex PCR; the TCRdb copy retains only in-frame clones and omits some. D and trimming were read from the DNA, whereas the V and J calls and clone size are those reported in that table. The data contain 100,000 to 150,000 clones, 84% of them singletons.

Sequencing was carried out using peripheral blood. The chain couples TRBV19 to TRBJ2-2; TRBD2 agrees at 11 bases. The TCR comes from a woman aged 25 to 45 who had recovered from COVID-19. The CDR3 sequence is CASGLAGGSNTGELFF. The CDR3 bases are TGTGCCAGTGGCCTAGCGGGGGGCTCGAACACCGGGGAGCTGTTTTTT.